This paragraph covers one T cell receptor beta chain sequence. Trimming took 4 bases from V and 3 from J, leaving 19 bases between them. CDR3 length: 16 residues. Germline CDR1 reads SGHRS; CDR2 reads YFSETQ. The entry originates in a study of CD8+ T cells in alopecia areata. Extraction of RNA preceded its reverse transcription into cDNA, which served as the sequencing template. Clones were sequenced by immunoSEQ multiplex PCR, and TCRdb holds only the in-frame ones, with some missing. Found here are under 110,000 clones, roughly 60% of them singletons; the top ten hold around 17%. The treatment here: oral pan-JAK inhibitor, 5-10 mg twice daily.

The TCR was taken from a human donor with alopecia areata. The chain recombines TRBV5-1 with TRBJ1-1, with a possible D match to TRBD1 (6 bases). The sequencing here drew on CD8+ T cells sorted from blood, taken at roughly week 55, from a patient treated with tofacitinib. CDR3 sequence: CASSPTAREGDTEAFF. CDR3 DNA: TGCGCCAGCAGCCCAACAGCCCGGGAGGGGGACACTGAAGCTTTCTTT.